This passage covers 22 T cell receptor beta chains from one sample sequenced in a study of blood T cell repertoires in COVID-19. TCRdb's copy holds only in-frame clones and misses some; the assay was immunoSEQ multiplex PCR. The data contain around 160,000 clones, about 88% of them singletons. Source material: peripheral blood. Receptor source: a man between 18 and 35 years old with acute or convalescent COVID-19.

The V call is TRBV5-1, the J call TRBJ2-2, with D possibly being TRBD2 (6 bases). The CDR3 loop spans 13 amino acids. Trimming took 10 bases from V and 1 from J, leaving 11 bases between them. Germline lookup yields CDR1 SGHRS and CDR2 YFSETQ. The CDR3 reads CAGSAGNTGELFF. In nucleotides, the CDR3 is TGCGCCGGATCAGCGGGGAACACCGGGGAGCTGTTTTTT.

The chain carries TRBV5-1 and TRBJ2-1; 8 bases line up with TRBD2. Germline V gene data show CDR1 as SGHRS and CDR2 as YFSETQ. The CDR3 runs 16 residues. With V trimmed by 2 bases and J by 4 bases, 8 bases remained unmatched. The CDR3 coding sequence is TGCGCCAGCAGCTTAAACGCGGGGGGTCCATACAATGAGCAGTTCTTC. Encoded protein: CASSLNAGGPYNEQFF.

This clone was detected only a few times. Additional DNA sequences in this sample encode the identical CDR3. The chain is built from TRBV28 and TRBJ1-1; TRBD1 matches at 7 bases. The germline gives CDR1 MDHEN, CDR2 SYDVKM. V was clipped by 5 bases and J by 5 bases; unmatched bases: 8. CDR3 length: 14 residues. The CDR3 region is CASSLDRVRTEAFF. The CDR3 nucleotides read TGTGCCAGCAGTCTTGACAGGGTTCGGACTGAAGCTTTCTTT.

This clone was seen just once. CDR3 DNA sequence: TGTGCCAGCAGCGGATTTGCCCGGGACAGGACATACTCTGGAAACACCATATATTTT. It encodes CASSGFARDRTYSGNTIYF. The J gene is TRBJ1-3, the V gene TRBV5-5, with 8 nucleotides matching TRBD1. CDR1 and CDR2 (germline): SGHKS, YYEKEE (reference sequence). The CDR3 loop spans 19 amino acids. V shed 4 bases, J shed 0 bases, and the junction held 15 bases outside the gene matches.

This rearrangement joins TRBV12-5 to TRBJ1-2; no clear D gene. Germline V gene lookup returns CDR1 LGHNT and CDR2 FRNRAP. Trimming removed 2 bases from V and 4 bases from J, with 11 bases in between. The CDR3 contains 14 residues. The CDR3 DNA reads as TGTGCTAGTGGTTTGTATGCGGGCAGCTATGGCTACACCTTC. The encoded protein is CASGLYAGSYGYTF.

This clone showed up just once. The V and J genes are TRBV5-1 and TRBJ2-1, with D maybe TRBD1 (5 bases). CDR1 SGHRS and CDR2 YFSETQ come from the germline V gene. The CDR3 is 14 amino acids. Deletions cut 2 bases from V and 6 bases from J, with 12 bases between. This CDR3 reads CASSLPGQVNEQFF. The DNA for the CDR3 is TGCGCCAGCAGCTTACCAGGGCAGGTCAATGAGCAGTTCTTC.

This sequence joins TRBV5-4 and TRBJ1-1; D is uncertain. Trimming left V 1 base short and J 3 bases short, with 13 bases between. CDR3 length equals 15 residues. The germline V gene encodes CDR1 SGHNT and CDR2 YYREEE (reference sequence). For the CDR3, the DNA is TGTGCCAGCAGCTTGCCGACATTCACGTACACTGAAGCTTTCTTT. It is translated as CASSLPTFTYTEAFF.

The genes are TRBV14 and TRBJ2-5; 9 positions match TRBD2. The V gene's germline CDR1 is SGHDN and CDR2 FVKESK. V gave up 5 bases and J gave up 5 bases; unmatched junction bases: 3. The CDR3 is made up of 13 amino acids. The CDR3 loop is CASSGLAKETQYF. The CDR3 nucleotides read TGTGCCAGCAGCGGACTAGCGAAGGAGACCCAGTACTTC. Looking up the rest from reference TRBV14 and TRBJ2-5 gives the full variable domain: EAGVTQFPSHSVIEKGQTVTLRCDPISGHDNLYWYRRVMGKEIKFLLHFVKESKQDESGMPNNRFLAERTGGTYSTLKVQPAELEDSGVYFCASSGLAKETQYFGPGTRLLVL.

With respect to this clone: Other DNA sequences within the sample encode an identical CDR3. The CDR3 DNA is TGTGCCAGCAGTTACGGGCAGGGAAATGGCTACACCTTC. Residues: CASSYGQGNGYTF. V gene TRBV6-5 combines with J gene TRBJ1-2; the D gene is possibly TRBD1 (5 bases). V was pared by 2 bases and J by 6 bases, with 10 bases between. The CDR3 is 13 residues long. CDR1 is MNHEY, CDR2 SVGAGI, per germline.

This sequence joins TRBV7-8 and TRBJ1-1; 7 bases fit TRBD1. Per germline, CDR1 SGHVS and CDR2 FQNEAQ. This CDR3 has 18 amino acids. V shed 5 bases, J shed 4 bases, and the junction held 19 bases outside the gene matches. The CDR3 DNA reads as TGTGCCAGCAGCGACGTACAGGGGCAGGGGAAATCAGGCACTGAAGCTTTCTTT. Its protein is CASSDVQGQGKSGTEAFF.

This clone showed up just once. The chain links TRBV12-3 or TRBV12-4 to TRBJ2-1; D is possibly TRBD1 (6 bases). CDR3 size: 12 residues. V gave up 5 bases and J gave up 7 bases, with 9 bases separating them. In DNA, the CDR3 is TGTGCCAGCAGTCTTACAGGGAATGAGCAGTTCTTC. It is translated as CASSLTGNEQFF.

In this sample, this clone turned up once. The rearrangement uses TRBV5-1 and TRBJ1-1, with D unresolved. The CDR3 spans 14 residues. Trimming shortened V by 4 bases and J by 0 bases, and 10 bases separated the two germline ends. Per the germline V gene, CDR1 is SGHRS and CDR2 is YFSETQ. The CDR3 region has the DNA TGCGCCAGCAGCCCAGGCACATTGAACACTGAAGCTTTCTTT. As protein: CASSPGTLNTEAFF.

This clone is a singleton in its sample. V usage is TRBV18 and J usage is TRBJ2-5, with D possibly TRBD2 on 5 matching bases. CDR3 size: 14 residues. Trimming removed 6 bases from V and 2 bases from J, with 13 bases in between. CDR1 KGHSH and CDR2 LQKENI come from the germline V gene. The CDR3: CASSPGINQETQYF. In DNA, the CDR3 is TGTGCCAGCTCCCCGGGAATAAATCAAGAGACCCAGTACTTC.

This clone was picked up a small number of times. The genes are TRBV28 and TRBJ1-2; TRBD1 is a possible D gene (5 bases). CDR1 MDHEN and CDR2 SYDVKM come from the germline V gene. Between the trimmed V and J ends, which lost 6 bases and 12 bases, there was a span of 14 bases. This CDR3 region has 11 residues. The CDR3 DNA is TGTGCCAGCAGGCGACAGTGGGAGGACACCTTC. This translates into CASRRQWEDTF.

A few counts support this clone. The chain uses TRBV24-1 and TRBJ1-2; D call uncertain. The CDR3 contains 14 residues. Deletions cut 2 bases from V and 4 bases from J, with 10 bases between. Looked up from germline, CDR1 is KGHDR and CDR2 is SFDVKD. CDR3 residues: CATSDSRFLYGYTF. For the CDR3, the DNA is TGTGCCACCAGTGATTCCAGGTTCCTCTATGGCTACACCTTC.

This chain uses TRBV10-3 with TRBJ2-7, with TRBD1 as a possible D gene (6 bases). Trimming left V 0 bases short and J 6 bases short, with 21 bases between. Germline V lookup: CDR1 ENHRY, CDR2 SYGVKD. The CDR3 covers 17 residues. The CDR3 sequence: CAISESFGDTGWGEQYF. The CDR3 coding sequence is TGTGCCATCAGTGAGTCGTTCGGGGACACGGGTTGGGGCGAGCAGTACTTC.

This clone was seen just once. The rearrangement links TRBV27 to TRBJ2-6; possible D gene TRBD1, 6 bases. CDR3 length: 19 amino acids. V was shortened by 2 bases and J by 2 bases, with 19 bases between the two germline ends. CDR1 is MNHEY, CDR2 SMNVEV, per germline (reference sequence). The CDR3 sequence: CASSLSGNRAPTGANVLTF. CDR3 coding DNA: TGTGCCAGCAGTTTAAGTGGGAACAGGGCACCGACTGGGGCCAACGTCCTGACTTTC.

The gene calls are TRBV6-5 and TRBJ2-1; 7 nucleotides line up with TRBD2. V gave up 7 bases and J gave up 7 bases; unmatched junction bases: 7. In germline, CDR1 is MNHEY, CDR2 SVGAGI. The CDR3 covers 13 residues. The CDR3 here is CASTSGVGNEQFF. DNA of the CDR3: TGTGCCAGCACCAGCGGGGTCGGTAATGAGCAGTTCTTC.

This clone showed up just once. This sequence joins TRBV19 and TRBJ1-1; D is possibly TRBD1 (5 bases). V lost 1 base, J lost 5 bases, and 11 bases lay in between. The CDR3 contains 14 residues. CDR1 LNHDA and CDR2 SQIVND come from the germline V gene (reference sequence). CDR3 region: CASSIGPGKTEAFF. The DNA for the CDR3 is TGTGCCAGTAGTATAGGCCCAGGGAAGACTGAAGCTTTCTTT.

The rearrangement uses TRBV5-5 and TRBJ1-2; D call uncertain. V lost 2 bases to trimming and J lost 8 bases, with 7 bases between them. Germline loops: CDR1 SGHKS, CDR2 YYEKEE (reference sequence). This CDR3 spans 11 amino acids. The CDR3 region has the DNA TGTGCCAGCAGCTTTACACAGGGCTACACCTTC. It encodes CASSFTQGYTF.

The genes are TRBV14 and TRBJ2-2; D is unclear. Trimming took off 4 bases at V and 1 base at J, with 4 bases between the two ends. Per germline, CDR1 SGHDN and CDR2 FVKESK. The CDR3 has 13 amino acids. The CDR3 spells CASSLQNTGELFF. The DNA of the CDR3 is TGTGCCAGCAGCCTACAGAACACCGGGGAGCTGTTTTTT.

The chain couples TRBV21-1 to TRBJ2-3; the table's D call, TRBD2, has no DNA check behind it. TRBV21-1 constitutes a pseudogene. The CDR3 length is 18 residues. The CDR3 nucleotides read TGTGCCAGCAGCAAAGAAAGGGGAGCGGGGGGGGCAACAGATACGCAGTATTTT. Protein sequence: CASSKERGAGGATDTQYF.